What follows are 17 T cell receptor beta chains derived from one specimen sequenced in a study of blood T cell repertoires in COVID-19. Profiling relied on immunoSEQ multiplex PCR, and the TCRdb table lists in-frame clones only, not all of them. The sample contains 110,000 or so clones, 75% to 90% of which appear only once. Sequenced sample: peripheral blood. These receptors came from a woman between 45 and 60 years old with acute or convalescent COVID-19.

This chain connects TRBV5-6 to TRBJ2-7, with 9 bases matching TRBD1. V trimming: 3 bases; J trimming: 3 bases; junction bases outside the gene matches: 4. The CDR3 is 14 amino acids. Germline loops: CDR1 SGHDT, CDR2 YYEEEE. In DNA form, the CDR3 reads TGTGCCAGCAGCTGGGACAGGGAGGGCTACGAGCAGTACTTC. Its translation is CASSWDREGYEQYF. Filled out from reference TRBV5-6 and TRBJ2-7, the complete variable domain reads DAGVTQSPTHLIKTRGQQVTLRCSPKSGHDTVSWYQQALGQGPQFIFQYYEEEERQRGNFPDRFSGHQFPNYSSELNVNALLLGDSALYLCASSWDREGYEQYFGPGTRLTVT.

A single count supports this clone. The genes are TRBV15 and TRBJ2-1, with TRBD2 matching 12 bases. CDR3 length: 18 residues. CDR1 and CDR2 from the germline V gene are LNHNV and YYDKDF (reference sequence). Trimming took 3 bases from V and 6 from J; bases not matched to a gene: 12. The CDR3 nucleotides read TGTGCCACCAGCAGTCACGGACTAGCGGGACCCTCGGGCAATGAGCAGTTCTTC. As protein: CATSSHGLAGPSGNEQFF.

The V gene is TRBV29-1, the J gene TRBJ1-2; D not resolved. The germline gives CDR1 SQVTM, CDR2 ANQGSEA. V dropped 4 bases and J dropped 4 bases, with 13 bases sitting between them. The CDR3 sequence is 13 residues long. CDR3 bases: TGCAGCGTTGTCCCTCCGGGGTCCTATGGCTACACCTTC. This codes for CSVVPPGSYGYTF.

The table lists this clone with a few counts. The chain joins TRBV5-4 to TRBJ1-2; TRBD1 is a possible D gene (5 bases). The CDR3 totals 14 residues. Germline V CDR1 and CDR2: SGHNT, YYREEE (reference sequence). V was clipped by 0 bases and J by 0 bases, with 6 bases between them. The CDR3 loop is CASSLVGANYGYTF. The CDR3, as DNA: TGTGCCAGCAGCTTGGTAGGGGCTAACTATGGCTACACCTTC.

V gene TRBV4-1 combines with J gene TRBJ1-1, with D uncertain. Trimming stripped 1 base from V and 0 bases from J, with 9 bases between. Germline CDR1 and CDR2: MGHRA and YSYEKL. The CDR3 is made up of 15 amino acids. CDR3 protein: CASSQAESLNTEAFF. In nucleotides, the CDR3 is TGCGCCAGCAGCCAAGCTGAGTCGTTGAACACTGAAGCTTTCTTT.

The sample holds one count of this clone. The chain uses TRBV19 and TRBJ1-1; weak D call: TRBD1 (6 bases). In germline, CDR1 is LNHDA, CDR2 SQIVND (reference sequence). V shed 9 bases and J shed 6 bases, with 17 bases lying between them. CDR3 length: 13 amino acids. The CDR3 coding sequence is TGTGCCAGCCTACAAGGGGGGGGAGCTGAAGCTTTCTTT. It yields the protein CASLQGGGAEAFF.

This chain uses TRBV7-9 with TRBJ2-7; D perhaps matches TRBD1 (7 bases). This CDR3 is built from 13 residues. Trimming shortened V by 0 bases and J by 7 bases, and 10 bases separated the two germline ends. The V gene's germline CDR1 is SEHNR and CDR2 FQNEAQ (reference sequence). CDR3 protein: CASSLAGGQEQYF. Written as DNA, the CDR3 is TGTGCCAGCAGCTTAGCGGGGGGACAGGAGCAGTACTTC.

This chain connects TRBV3-1 (or the pseudogene TRBV3-2) to TRBJ2-3; 9 bases map to TRBD2. V lost 1 base, J lost 4 bases, and 9 bases stayed unmatched. The CDR3 runs 17 residues. Germline assignment: CDR1 LGHDT and CDR2 YNNKEL (reference sequence). The CDR3 DNA reads as TGTGCCAGCAGCCAAGGGGATAGCGGGAGAGGGGCAGATACGCAGTATTTT. It is translated as CASSQGDSGRGADTQYF.

This rearrangement joins TRBV7-9 to TRBJ1-1; 9 bases agree with TRBD1. The CDR3 is made up of 17 amino acids. Germline V lookup: CDR1 SEHNR, CDR2 FQNEAQ (reference sequence). J was trimmed by 2 bases and V by 5 bases; bases with no gene match: 12. The CDR3, as DNA: TGTGCCAGCAGCCATCTATCCGGGACAGGGTCTAACACTGAAGCTTTCTTT. Its translation: CASSHLSGTGSNTEAFF.

V gene TRBV7-9 combines with J gene TRBJ2-2; a weak D match, TRBD2 (5 bases). The CDR3 consists of 18 residues. V shed 3 bases and J shed 2 bases, with 19 bases lying between them. From germline, CDR1 is SEHNR and CDR2 FQNEAQ (reference sequence). This CDR3 is CASSFPGWASLNTGELFF. Here the CDR3 DNA reads TGTGCCAGCAGCTTCCCGGGATGGGCCTCGCTCAACACCGGGGAGCTGTTTTTT.

The rearrangement joins TRBV2 to TRBJ2-7, with D perhaps TRBD2 (5 bases). CDR1 and CDR2 (germline): SNHLY, FYNNEI. V was trimmed by 8 bases and J by 2 bases, leaving 13 bases between them. This CDR3 contains 13 residues. The CDR3 sequence is CASGRELAYEQYF. CDR3 in DNA: TGTGCCAGCGGACGGGAATTAGCCTACGAGCAGTACTTC.

The chain uses TRBV30 and TRBJ2-1; 7 bases align to TRBD2. The CDR3 length is 16 residues. The germline gives CDR1 GTSNPN, CDR2 SVGIG (reference sequence). After removal of 2 bases from V and 2 bases from J, the junction contained 9 bases not matched to a gene. Here the CDR3 DNA reads TGTGCCTGGAGTTTTAGGACTAGTCGGGCCTACAATGAGCAGTTCTTC. Translated, it gives CAWSFRTSRAYNEQFF.

V and J are TRBV5-4 and TRBJ2-7; TRBD1 agrees at 7 bases. J lost 6 bases, V lost 2 bases, and 8 bases had no gene match. Germline CDR1 is SGHNT and CDR2 is YYREEE (reference sequence). The CDR3 length is 14 residues. The CDR3 sequence is CASSFGTAATEQYF. CDR3 in DNA: TGTGCCAGCAGCTTCGGGACAGCCGCGACCGAGCAGTACTTC.

V and J are TRBV4-1 and TRBJ1-5, with a weak D call TRBD1 (5 bases). V was cut by 0 bases and J by 5 bases, with 17 bases left in between. There are 17 residues in the CDR3. CDR1 and CDR2 from the germline V gene are MGHRA and YSYEKL. The CDR3 DNA follows: TGCGCCAGCAGCCAAGAGTTGGGCAGGGCGTTGGATCAGCCCCAGCATTTT. This translates into CASSQELGRALDQPQHF.

CDR3 sequence: CASSLVRQETVYNEQFF. DNA of the CDR3: TGTGCCAGCAGCTTAGTTAGGCAGGAGACAGTCTACAATGAGCAGTTCTTC. The rearrangement joins TRBV11-2 to TRBJ2-1; TRBD1 might be the D (5 bases). V lost 1 base and J lost 3, with 16 bases in between. The CDR3 covers 17 residues. Germline loops: CDR1 SGHAT, CDR2 FQNNGV.

On this clone: Other nucleotide sequences from this sample produce the same CDR3. The gene calls are TRBV7-2 and TRBJ1-2; 8 bases map to TRBD1. CDR3 size: 15 residues. The ends lost 5 bases at V and 3 bases at J; junction bases unmatched: 8. Germline V gives CDR1 SGHTA, CDR2 FQGNSA. CDR3 sequence reads: CASSKDRGVDYGYTF. Here the CDR3 DNA reads TGTGCCAGCAGCAAAGACAGGGGCGTCGACTATGGCTACACCTTC.

The chain links TRBV7-9 to TRBJ1-4, with D possibly being TRBD1 (5 bases). V was shortened by 5 bases and J by 7 bases, with 17 bases between the two germline ends. Germline loops: CDR1 SEHNR, CDR2 FQNEAQ (reference sequence). CDR3 size: 15 residues. CDR3 nucleotides: TGTGCCAGCAGCATCATTTCAGGGTTAGGTGAAAAACTGTTTTTT. This codes for CASSIISGLGEKLFF.